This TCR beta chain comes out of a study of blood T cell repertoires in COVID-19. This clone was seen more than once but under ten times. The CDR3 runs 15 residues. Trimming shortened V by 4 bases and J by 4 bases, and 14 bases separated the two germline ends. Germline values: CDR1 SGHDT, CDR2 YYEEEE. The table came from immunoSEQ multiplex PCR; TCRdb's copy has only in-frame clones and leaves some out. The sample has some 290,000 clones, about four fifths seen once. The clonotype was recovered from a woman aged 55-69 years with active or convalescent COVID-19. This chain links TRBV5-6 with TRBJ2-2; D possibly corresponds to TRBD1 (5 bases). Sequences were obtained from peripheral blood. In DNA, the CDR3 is TGTGCCAGCAGCCCTCAGGGCCTCATCACCGGGGAGCTGTTTTTT. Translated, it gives CASSPQGLITGELFF.